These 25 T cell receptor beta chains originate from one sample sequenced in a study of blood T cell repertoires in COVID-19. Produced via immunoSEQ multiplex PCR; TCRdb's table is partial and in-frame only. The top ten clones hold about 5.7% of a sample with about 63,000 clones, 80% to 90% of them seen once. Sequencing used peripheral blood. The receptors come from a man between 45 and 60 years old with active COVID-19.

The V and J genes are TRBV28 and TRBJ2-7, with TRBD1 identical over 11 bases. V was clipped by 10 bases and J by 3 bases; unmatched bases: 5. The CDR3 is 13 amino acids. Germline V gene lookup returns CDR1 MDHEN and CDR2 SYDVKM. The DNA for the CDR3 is TGTGCCACCACCGGGACAGGGGGCTACGAGCAGTACTTC. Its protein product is CATTGTGGYEQYF.

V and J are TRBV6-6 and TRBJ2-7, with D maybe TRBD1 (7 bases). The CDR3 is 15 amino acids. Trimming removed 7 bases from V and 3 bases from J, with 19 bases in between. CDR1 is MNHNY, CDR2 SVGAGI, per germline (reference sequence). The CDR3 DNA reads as TGTGCCAGCACTCTGGGAGGTCAGGGGGGCTACGAGCAGTACTTC. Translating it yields CASTLGGQGGYEQYF.

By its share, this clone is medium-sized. The CDR3 DNA sequence: TGTGCCAGCAGTTACGGGGGGTCGACAGGGACCTATGGCTACACCTTC. This codes for CASSYGGSTGTYGYTF. The chain employs TRBV6-5 and TRBJ1-2; 7 bases map to TRBD1. CDR1 and CDR2 (germline): MNHEY, SVGAGI. The trim removed 2 bases at V and 4 bases at J, leaving 10 bases unmatched. This CDR3 contains 16 residues.

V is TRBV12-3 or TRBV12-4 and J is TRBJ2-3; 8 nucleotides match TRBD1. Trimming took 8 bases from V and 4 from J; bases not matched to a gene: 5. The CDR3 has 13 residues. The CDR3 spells CASRGTGADTQYF. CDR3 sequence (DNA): TGTGCCAGCCGAGGGACAGGCGCAGATACGCAGTATTTT.

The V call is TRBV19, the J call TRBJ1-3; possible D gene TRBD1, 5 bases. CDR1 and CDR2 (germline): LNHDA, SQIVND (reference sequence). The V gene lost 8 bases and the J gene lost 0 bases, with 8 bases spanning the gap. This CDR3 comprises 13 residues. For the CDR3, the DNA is TGTGCCAGTTCACAGGTCTCTGGAAACACCATATATTTT. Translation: CASSQVSGNTIYF.

CDR3 nucleotide sequence: TGTGCCAGCAGCAATGGGGCAGGGGGCTCGGACGACACAGATACGCAGTATTTT. Translating gives CASSNGAGGSDDTDTQYF. The chain has TRBV21-1 and TRBJ2-3; the table's D call TRBD1 went unverified against the DNA. TRBV21-1 is described as a pseudogene. The CDR3 is 18 residues long.

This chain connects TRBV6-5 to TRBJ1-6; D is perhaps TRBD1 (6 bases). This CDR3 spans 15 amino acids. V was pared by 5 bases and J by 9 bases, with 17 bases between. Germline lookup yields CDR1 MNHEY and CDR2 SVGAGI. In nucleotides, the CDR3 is TGTGCCAGCAGTCCACCTGGGGGGGCGCGTTCACCCCTCCACTTT. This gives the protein CASSPPGGARSPLHF.

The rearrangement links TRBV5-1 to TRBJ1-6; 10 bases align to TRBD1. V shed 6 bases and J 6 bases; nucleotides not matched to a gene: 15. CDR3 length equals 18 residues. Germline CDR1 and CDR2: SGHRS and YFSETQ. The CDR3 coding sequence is TGCGCCAGCAAGAATACCGGGACAGGGGTTAGGGGTAATTCACCCCTCCACTTT. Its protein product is CASKNTGTGVRGNSPLHF.

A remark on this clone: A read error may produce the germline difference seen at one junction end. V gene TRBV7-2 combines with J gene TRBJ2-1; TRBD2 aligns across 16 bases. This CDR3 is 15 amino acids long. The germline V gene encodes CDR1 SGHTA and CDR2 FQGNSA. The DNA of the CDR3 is TGTGCCAGCAGCTCTGGGACTAGCGGGAGGGTTGAGCGGTTCTTC. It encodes CASSSGTSGRVERFF.

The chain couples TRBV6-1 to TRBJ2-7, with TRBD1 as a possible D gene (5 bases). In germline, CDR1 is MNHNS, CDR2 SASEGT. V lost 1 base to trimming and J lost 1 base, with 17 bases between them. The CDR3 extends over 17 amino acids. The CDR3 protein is CASSEEGSGWGSYEQYF. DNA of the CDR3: TGTGCCAGCAGTGAAGAGGGTTCAGGGTGGGGTTCCTACGAGCAGTACTTC.

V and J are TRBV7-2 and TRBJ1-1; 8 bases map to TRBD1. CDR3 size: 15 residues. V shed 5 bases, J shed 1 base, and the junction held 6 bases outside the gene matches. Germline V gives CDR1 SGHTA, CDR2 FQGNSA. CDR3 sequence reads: CASSTYRGRNTEAFF. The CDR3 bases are TGTGCCAGCAGCACATACAGGGGGAGGAACACTGAAGCTTTCTTT.

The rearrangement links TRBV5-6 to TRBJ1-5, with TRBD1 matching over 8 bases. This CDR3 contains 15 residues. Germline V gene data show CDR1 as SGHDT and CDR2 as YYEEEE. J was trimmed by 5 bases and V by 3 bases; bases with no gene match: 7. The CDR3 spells CASSSMDRVYQPQHF. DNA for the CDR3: TGTGCCAGCAGCTCCATGGACAGGGTGTATCAGCCCCAGCATTTT.

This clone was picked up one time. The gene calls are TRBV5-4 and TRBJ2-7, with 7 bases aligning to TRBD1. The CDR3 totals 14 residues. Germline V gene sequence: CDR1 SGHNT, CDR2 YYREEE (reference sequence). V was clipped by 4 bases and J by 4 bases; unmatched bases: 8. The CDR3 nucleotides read TGTGCCAGCAGCCCACCGGGACAGTTATACGAGCAGTACTTC. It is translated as CASSPPGQLYEQYF.

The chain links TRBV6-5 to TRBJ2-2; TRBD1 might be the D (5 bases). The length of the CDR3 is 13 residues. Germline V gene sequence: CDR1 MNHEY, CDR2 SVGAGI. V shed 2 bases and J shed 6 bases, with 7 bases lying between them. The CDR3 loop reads CASSYGASGELFF. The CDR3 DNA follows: TGTGCCAGCAGTTACGGGGCATCCGGGGAGCTGTTTTTT.

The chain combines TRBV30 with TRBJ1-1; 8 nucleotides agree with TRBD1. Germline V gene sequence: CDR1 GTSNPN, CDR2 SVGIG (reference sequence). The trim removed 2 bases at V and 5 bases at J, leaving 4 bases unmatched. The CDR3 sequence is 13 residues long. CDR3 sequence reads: CAWSRQGRTEAFF. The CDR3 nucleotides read TGTGCCTGGAGTCGACAGGGGAGGACTGAAGCTTTCTTT. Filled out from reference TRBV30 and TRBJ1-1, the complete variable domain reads SQTIHQWPATLVQPVGSPLSLECTVEGTSNPNLYWYRQAAGRGLQLLFYSVGIGQISSEVPQNLSASRPQDRQFILSSKKLLLSDSGFYLCAWSRQGRTEAFFGQGTRLTVV.

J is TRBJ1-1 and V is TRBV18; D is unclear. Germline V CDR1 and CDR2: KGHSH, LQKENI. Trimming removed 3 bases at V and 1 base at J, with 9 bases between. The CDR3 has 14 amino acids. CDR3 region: CASSPRHQNTEAFF. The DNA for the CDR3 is TGTGCCAGCTCACCTAGACACCAGAACACTGAAGCTTTCTTT.

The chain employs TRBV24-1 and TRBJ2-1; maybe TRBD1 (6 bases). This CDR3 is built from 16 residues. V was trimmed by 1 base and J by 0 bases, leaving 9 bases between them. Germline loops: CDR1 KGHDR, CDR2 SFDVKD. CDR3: CATSDFNRDSYNEQFF. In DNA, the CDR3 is TGTGCCACCAGTGATTTTAACAGGGACTCCTACAATGAGCAGTTCTTC.

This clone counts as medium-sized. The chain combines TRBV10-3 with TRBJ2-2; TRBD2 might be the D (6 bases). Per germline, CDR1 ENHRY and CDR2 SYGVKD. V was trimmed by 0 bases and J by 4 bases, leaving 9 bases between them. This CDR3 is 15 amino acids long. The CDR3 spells CAISESGGATGELFF. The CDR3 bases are TGTGCCATCAGTGAGTCGGGGGGTGCCACCGGGGAGCTGTTTTTT.

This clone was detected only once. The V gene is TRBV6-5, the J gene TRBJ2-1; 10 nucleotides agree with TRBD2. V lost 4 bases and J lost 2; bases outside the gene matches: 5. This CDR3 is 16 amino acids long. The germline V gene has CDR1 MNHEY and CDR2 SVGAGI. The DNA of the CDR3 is TGTGCCAGCAGTTCTACCCTAGCGGGGGCCTACAATGAGCAGTTCTTC. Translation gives CASSSTLAGAYNEQFF.

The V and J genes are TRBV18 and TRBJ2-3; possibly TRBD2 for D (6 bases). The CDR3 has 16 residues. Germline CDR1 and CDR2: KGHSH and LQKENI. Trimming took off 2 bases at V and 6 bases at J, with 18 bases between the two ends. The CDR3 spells CASSPDGLASSDTQYF. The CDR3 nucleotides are TGTGCCAGCTCACCAGATGGGCTAGCGAGCAGCGATACGCAGTATTTT.

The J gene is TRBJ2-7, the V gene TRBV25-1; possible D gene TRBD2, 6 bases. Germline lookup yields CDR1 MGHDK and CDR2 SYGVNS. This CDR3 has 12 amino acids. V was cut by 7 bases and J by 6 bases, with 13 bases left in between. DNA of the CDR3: TGTGCCAGCACCCGGGGAGCGGGCGAGCAGTACTTC. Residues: CASTRGAGEQYF.

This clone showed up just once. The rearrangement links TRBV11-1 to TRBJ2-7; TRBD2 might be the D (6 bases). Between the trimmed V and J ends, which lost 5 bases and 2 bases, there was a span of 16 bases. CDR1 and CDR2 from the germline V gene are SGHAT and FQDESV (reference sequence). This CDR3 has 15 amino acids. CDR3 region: CASSPLVGGAYEQYF. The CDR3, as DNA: TGTGCCAGCAGCCCCCTGGTGGGAGGCGCCTACGAGCAGTACTTC.

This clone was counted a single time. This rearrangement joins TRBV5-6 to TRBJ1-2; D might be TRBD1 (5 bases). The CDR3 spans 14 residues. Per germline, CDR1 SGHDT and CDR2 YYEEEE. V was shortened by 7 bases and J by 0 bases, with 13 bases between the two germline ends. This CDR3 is CASRQWGSNYGYTF. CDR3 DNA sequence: TGTGCCAGCCGACAGTGGGGTTCTAACTATGGCTACACCTTC.

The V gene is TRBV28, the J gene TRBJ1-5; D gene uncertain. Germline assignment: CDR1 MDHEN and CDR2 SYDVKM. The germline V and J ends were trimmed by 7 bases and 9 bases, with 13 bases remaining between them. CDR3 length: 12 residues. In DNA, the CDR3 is TGTGCCAGCAACCTTAACTCTGGGCCCCAGCATTTT. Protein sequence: CASNLNSGPQHF.

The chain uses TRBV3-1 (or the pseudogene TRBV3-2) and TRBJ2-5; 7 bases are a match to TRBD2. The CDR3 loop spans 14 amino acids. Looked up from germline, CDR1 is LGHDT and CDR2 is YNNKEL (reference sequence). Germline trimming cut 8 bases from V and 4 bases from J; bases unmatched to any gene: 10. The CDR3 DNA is TGTGCCAGCTCTCTAGCGGCAGGCGGAGAGACCCAGTACTTC. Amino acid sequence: CASSLAAGGETQYF.